The next 5 T cell receptor beta chains were all read from a single sample in a study of blood T cell repertoires in COVID-19 (TCRdb year 2020). The library came from the immunoSEQ multiplex PCR assay. The clones in this table, taken by TCRdb from immuneACCESS, are in-frame only. Not every clone is retained; where verified, under half of the shortfall comes from an unresolved V gene, and the cause of the rest is unknown. This sample holds about 380,000 clones; about 90% were observed only once. Just under 3% of the sample is held by the ten biggest clonotypes. The sample was PBMCs or T cells enriched from blood (not recorded which). These TCRs come from a woman aged 25 to 45 who had recovered from COVID-19.

The J gene is TRBJ1-5, the V gene TRBV15; D remains ambiguous. Trimming pared 0 bases from V and 3 bases from J, leaving 12 bases between. The CDR3 totals 16 residues. Per germline, CDR1 LNHNV and CDR2 YYDKDF (reference sequence). CDR3 sequence: CATSRDLPRSNQPQHF. The CDR3 DNA reads TGTGCCACCAGCAGAGATCTGCCCAGATCCAATCAGCCCCAGCATTTT.

This sequence joins TRBV10-1 and TRBJ1-1; 10 nucleotides agree with TRBD1. J was trimmed by 3 bases and V by 6 bases; bases with no gene match: 7. This CDR3 has 15 amino acids. CDR1 is WNHNN, CDR2 SYGVQD, per germline (reference sequence). CDR3 loop: CASSPGTGADTEAFF. For the CDR3, the DNA is TGCGCCAGCAGCCCCGGGACAGGGGCGGACACTGAAGCTTTCTTT.

In its sample, this clone was seen many times. The chain recombines TRBV19 with TRBJ1-5; D not certain. The length of the CDR3 is 12 residues. The germline V gene has CDR1 LNHDA and CDR2 SQIVND (reference sequence). V lost 7 bases, J lost 4 bases, and 8 bases lay in between. CDR3 region: CASTLPNQPQHF. The CDR3 DNA sequence: TGTGCCAGTACCCTACCAAATCAGCCCCAGCATTTT.

The chain has TRBV7-9 and TRBJ2-1; D is perhaps TRBD1 (6 bases). V dropped 4 bases and J dropped 8 bases, with 12 bases sitting between them. The CDR3 runs 13 residues. Germline V CDR1 and CDR2: SEHNR, FQNEAQ (reference sequence). CDR3 loop: CASSYTGTHEQFF. Written as DNA, the CDR3 is TGTGCCAGCAGCTACACAGGGACCCATGAGCAGTTCTTC.

The table lists this clone with a count of one. The chain couples TRBV6-2 or TRBV6-3 to TRBJ2-7; D might be TRBD1 (6 bases). CDR1 and CDR2 from the germline V gene are MNHEY and SVGEGT. CDR3 size: 15 residues. V was clipped by 2 bases and J by 4 bases, with 15 bases between them. CDR3 sequence: CASSYPLGGRYEQYF. The CDR3 DNA follows: TGTGCCAGCAGTTACCCCCTAGGGGGTCGGTACGAGCAGTACTTC.